The subject of this entry is one TCR beta chain. This clonotype is termed medium-sized (0.01 to 0.1%). Its antigen target is currently unknown. No qualities accompany the bases; no much larger clone lies one base away. Between the V and J ends, shortened by 4 bases and 7 bases respectively, the junction contains 5 bases. The CDR1 and CDR2 encoded by the germline V gene are SQVTM and ANQGSEA. The CDR3, cysteine through phenylalanine, is 10 amino acids long. Left in the record is the CDR3 DNA by itself, 30 bases read in frame from the first base. SuperScript III was used to reverse transcribe 500 ng RNA with primers targeting the alpha and beta constant regions. Separate libraries for the alpha and beta chains were generated through chain-specific third strand synthesis that incorporated multiplexing indices. In the protocol, all rearrangements within a chain were amplified with a single primer pair so that primer bias was avoided, and molecular barcodes were added to each cDNA molecule. The SP2 sequencing primer site and a random hexamer were carried on a 5' RACE adapter, to which purified cDNA was joined by T4 RNA Ligase 1. With slow temperature ramps used to favor optimal annealing, second strand synthesis was primed from the SP2 site with Phusion polymerase. The 12-nucleotide barcode on each molecule comprised two random hexamer sequences, both introduced before amplification and concatenated. P5 and P7 adapter elements plus a second index were added in a short first PCR, which was followed by a roughly 21-cycle amplification PCR with P5s and P7 primers. A total of 25 to 30 PCR cycles were applied to the libraries, which were quantified on a Qubit, sized on a Bioanalyzer, and diluted to 4 nM. The normalized libraries were sequenced on an Illumina MiSeq using 2 x 250 paired-end kits. Reverse transcription reactions underwent purification over MinElute columns, with elution into roughly 9.8 ul Tris-Cl. A 1:1 ratio of AMPure XP beads was used to clean the adapter ligations after they had run for approximately 20 hours at 16 degrees C. The study's processing was this. A modified Decombinator that output V, J, insert and barcode information was used to process the demultiplexed FASTQ files. Sequences sharing a barcode but differing from the dominant sequence were discarded as errors, and barcodes clustered at Levenshtein distance 3 were counted to estimate original cDNA molecules. Downstream analyses used R packages ineq, vegan, igraph and RCytoscape, with IMGT nomenclature and CDR3 definitions. V gene usage was calculated across distinct sequences, with every TCR tallied a single time to avoid skew from clonal expansion. Unique CDR3 amino acid sequences within a donor were connected in similarity networks whenever two sequences differed by a single Levenshtein edit. Published HIV-specific CDR3s (approximately 100 alpha, several hundred beta) and CMV-specific CDR3s (approximately 13 alpha, more than 250 beta) were assembled and queried against the repertoires. Random subsampling to size-matched repertoires showed patients' decreased diversity was not caused by their lower sequence numbers. The public reads were reanalyzed by TCRdb: fastp trimming at Q25, MiXCR alignment, in-frame beta chains only. Under each unique CDR3 protein, matching rows form one entry showing the most common genes and DNA. TCRdb, not the original authors, processed these V and J calls. The sample has approximately 7,700 distinct CDR3 sequences on record, 6.1% of them singletons. Jointly, the top ten make up around a fifth of the sample.

Whole blood was used without cell fractionation, so the repertoire reflected all unsorted peripheral T cells. For RNA extraction, 2.5 to 3 ml of peripheral blood was drawn into Tempus tubes. HIV-infected adults who had not yet received antiretroviral therapy and were about to begin treatment were enrolled, with the first sixteen eligible patients processed. Treatment interruptions were among the grounds for excluding patients from enrollment, as were febrile or AIDS-related illness, tumors, hepatitis B or C coinfection, immunomodulatory therapy and recent vaccination. Residual genomic DNA was removed with the TURBO-DNase kit and globin mRNA was depleted with GLOBINclear. Pretreatment blood from HIV-infected patients was collected just before antiretroviral therapy was started. The data were taken from a study of HIV-infected patients and healthy controls (TCRdb year 2014). About the study as a whole: Although they stayed below normal ranges, CD4 counts in about 85% of the 16 patients rose modestly but significantly after three months of therapy. CD8 counts did not change consistently during early therapy, while the CD4:CD8 ratio increased slightly. Whether deep TCR repertoire sequencing of small blood samples from HIV patients could capture immune perturbation and reconstitution was tested in the study. An undetectable viral load was attained by 11 of 16 patients by the second bleed and by all patients after a further year of therapy. Overall T-cell lymphocytopenia was not observed in the patients, and no significant difference from controls was found in total CDR3 counts per chain. Points the paper makes about the study in general: Significantly higher mean Gini indices were seen in HIV-infected repertoires than in controls, possibly reflecting oligoclonality. In HIV-infected patients, the apparent post-therapy recovery of the Gini index was not replicated in size-matched repertoire data. The observed differences in diversity were not explained by the slight differences in age and sex profiles between the study cohorts. Pairing of alpha and beta chains was not determined in the samples. Most CMV-associated CDR3s became more frequent during therapy, although their change was not significant, whereas HIV-associated CDR3s showed a significant decrease in frequency. Significantly different mean usage between HIV-infected patients and controls was observed for eight alpha and eight beta V genes. MAIT cell alpha-chain CDR3s were found at high frequency in healthy controls but were severely depleted in HIV+ repertoires. In the study, no determination of donor HLA types was made. Compared with untreated HIV+ repertoires, healthy control repertoires had roughly threefold more distinct CDR3s and higher Shannon diversity. The dynamics of distinct T-cell subpopulations could not be separated, and sequencing depth was restricted, because whole blood was used. Only sixteen HIV-infected individuals were processed, which the authors considered a major limit on how widely the findings apply. Comparisons were complicated by unequal numbers of distinct sequences between patients and controls, and rare events from HIV-infected data were overweighted by size-matching. Healthy controls shared more CDR3s between individuals than HIV+ patients, by Jaccard index and by count of highly shared sequences.

This receptor was taken from an adult with HIV infection. Recombination joined TRBV29-1 with TRBJ2-1; the D segment could be TRBD2, given 5 matching bases. The specimen comprised blood, sampled before antiretroviral therapy. The sequenced DNA: TGCAGCGTTGGGAGGAATGAGCAGTTCTTC. This yields the protein CSVGRNEQFF.